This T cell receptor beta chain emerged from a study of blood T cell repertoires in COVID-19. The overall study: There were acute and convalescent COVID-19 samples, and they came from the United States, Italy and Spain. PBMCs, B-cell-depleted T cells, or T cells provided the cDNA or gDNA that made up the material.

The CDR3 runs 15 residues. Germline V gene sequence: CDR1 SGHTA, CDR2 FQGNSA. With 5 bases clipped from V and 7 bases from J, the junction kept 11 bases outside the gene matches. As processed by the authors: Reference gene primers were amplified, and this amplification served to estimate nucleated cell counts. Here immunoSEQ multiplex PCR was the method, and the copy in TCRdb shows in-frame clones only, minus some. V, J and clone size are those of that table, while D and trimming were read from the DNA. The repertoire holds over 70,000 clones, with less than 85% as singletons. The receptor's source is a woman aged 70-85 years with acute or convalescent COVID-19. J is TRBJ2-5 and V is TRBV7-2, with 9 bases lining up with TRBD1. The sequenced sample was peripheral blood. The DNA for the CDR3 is TGTGCCAGCAGCGAAAACGGGGACAGGGCGGCGACCCAGTACTTC. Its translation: CASSENGDRAATQYF.